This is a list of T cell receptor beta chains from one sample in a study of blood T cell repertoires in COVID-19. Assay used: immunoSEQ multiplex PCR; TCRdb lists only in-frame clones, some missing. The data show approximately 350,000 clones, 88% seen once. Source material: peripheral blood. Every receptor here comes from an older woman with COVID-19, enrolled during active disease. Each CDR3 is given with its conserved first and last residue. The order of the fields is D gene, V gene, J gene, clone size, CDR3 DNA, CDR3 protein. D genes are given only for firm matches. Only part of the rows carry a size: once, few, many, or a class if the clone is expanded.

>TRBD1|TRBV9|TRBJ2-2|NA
TGTGCCAGCAGTCCCGGACAGGGGGCGAGAACCGGGGAGCTGTTTTTT
CASSPGQGARTGELFF
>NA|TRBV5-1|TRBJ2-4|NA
TGCGCCAGCAGCCCAGGGTATGTGACCAAAAACATTCAGTACTTC
CASSPGYVTKNIQYF
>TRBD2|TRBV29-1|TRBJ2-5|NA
TGCAGCGTTGGCGGCACTAGCGGGGGGGTGGCCCAGTACTTC
CSVGGTSGGVAQYF
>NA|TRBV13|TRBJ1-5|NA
TGTGCCAGCAGCCAACAAAATCAGCCCCAGCATTTT
CASSQQNQPQHF
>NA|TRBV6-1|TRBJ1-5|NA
TGTGCCAGCAGTGAAGGTCTCAGGGGAATTAATCAGCCCCAGCATTTT
CASSEGLRGINQPQHF
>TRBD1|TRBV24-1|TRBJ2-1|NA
TGTGCCACCAGGGAAAACAGGGGCGGTCAGTTCTTC
CATRENRGGQFF
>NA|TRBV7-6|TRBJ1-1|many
TGTGCCAGCAGCTTAGCGCTGGCGGGGAACACTGAAGCTTTCTTT
CASSLALAGNTEAFF
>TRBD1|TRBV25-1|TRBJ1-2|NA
TGTGCCAGCAGCGCCAAGACAGGGAACTATGGCTACACCTTC
CASSAKTGNYGYTF
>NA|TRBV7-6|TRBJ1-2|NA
TGTGCCAGCAGCTTGGGGGGGTACTATGGCTACACCTTC
CASSLGGYYGYTF
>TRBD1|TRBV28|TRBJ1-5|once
TGTGCCAGCAGTACCCCCCAAGGGGGCGCAGGTCAGCCCCAGCATTTT
CASSTPQGGAGQPQHF
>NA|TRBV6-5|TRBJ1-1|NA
TGTGCCAGCAGTTACTCGGGCGGGGTCACTGAAGCTTTCTTT
CASSYSGGVTEAFF
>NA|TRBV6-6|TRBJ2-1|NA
TGTGCCAGCACCACAGGACAATCGAATGAGCAGTTCTTC
CASTTGQSNEQFF
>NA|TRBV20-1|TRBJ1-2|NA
TGCAGTCCACACGGCTACACCTTC
CSPHGYTF
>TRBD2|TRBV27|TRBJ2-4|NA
TGTGCCAGCAGTTTAACTAGCGGGGGGCTAAAGGGTATTCAGTACTTC
CASSLTSGGLKGIQYF
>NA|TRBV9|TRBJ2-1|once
TGTGCCAGCAGCCTTCAAGCCACCCCCTACAATGAGCAGTTCTTC
CASSLQATPYNEQFF
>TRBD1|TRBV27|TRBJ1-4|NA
TGTGCCAGCAGTTGGTACAGGGGGCAGGGTGAAAAACTGTTTTTT
CASSWYRGQGEKLFF
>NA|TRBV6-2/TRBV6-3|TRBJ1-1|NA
TGTGCCAGCAGTTACCCCCGGGAGACGCTGGACACTGAAGCTTTCTTT
CASSYPRETLDTEAFF
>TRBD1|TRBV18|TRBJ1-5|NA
TGTGCCAGCTCAGCACAGGGGGCGGTGGGTCAGCCCCAGCATTTT
CASSAQGAVGQPQHF